What follows describes a single TCR beta chain. Antigen: not known. The table came from immunoSEQ multiplex PCR; TCRdb's copy has only in-frame clones and leaves some out. The table shows about 2,200,000 clones, with around 93% occurring only once. The data stem from a study of shared clonotypes between healthy human individuals. Regarding the study as a whole: Apart from blood, nothing was sampled; tissue repertoires likely differ.

The CDR3 is 9 residues long. Germline V gene sequence: CDR1 MNHNS, CDR2 SASEGT. The naive CD8 subset, CD45RO-negative cells positively selected for CCR7, excluded terminally differentiated effector memory CD45RA+ cells. Sequences were obtained from naive CD8+ T cells from PBMCs. The origin of this receptor is a young man in good health. Some clones in this sample may be carry-over from other donors' samples. J is TRBJ1-1 and V is TRBV6-1; TRBD1 might be the D (6 bases). The CDR3 here is CRGATEAFF. Here the CDR3 DNA reads TGTCGGGGGGCCACTGAAGCTTTCTTT.